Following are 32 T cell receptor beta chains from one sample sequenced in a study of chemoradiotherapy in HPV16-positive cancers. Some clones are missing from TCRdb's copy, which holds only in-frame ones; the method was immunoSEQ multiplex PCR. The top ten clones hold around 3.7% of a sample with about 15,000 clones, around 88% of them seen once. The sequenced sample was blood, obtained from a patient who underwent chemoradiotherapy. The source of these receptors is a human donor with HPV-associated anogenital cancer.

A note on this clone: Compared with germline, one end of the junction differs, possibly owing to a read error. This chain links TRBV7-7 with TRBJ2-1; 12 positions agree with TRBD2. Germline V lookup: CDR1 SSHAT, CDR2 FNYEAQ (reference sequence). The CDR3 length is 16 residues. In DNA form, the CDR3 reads TGTGCTAGCAGCTTAGACCTAGCGGGGGGGCGTAATGAGCAGTTCTTC. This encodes CASSLDLAGGRNEQFF.

CDR3 sequence (DNA): TGTGCCAGCAGTTACCACAGCTCCTCCTCCTACGAGCAGTACTTC. Amino acid sequence: CASSYHSSSSYEQYF. The chain links TRBV6-5 to TRBJ2-5, with unresolved D. The assigned J gene may be wrong: the sequence end matches TRBJ2-7 better. Per germline, CDR1 MNHEY and CDR2 SVGAGI. The CDR3 is 15 residues long.

CDR3 DNA: TGCGCCAGCAGCCAAGGGGTCGACAGCCGCCGCCCTAACTATGGCTACACCTTC. It specifies CASSQGVDSRRPNYGYTF. The rearrangement uses TRBV4-1 and TRBJ1-2; maybe TRBD1 (5 bases). Between the trimmed V and J ends, which lost 1 base and 0 bases, there was a span of 18 bases. This CDR3 is 18 amino acids long. Germline V lookup: CDR1 MGHRA, CDR2 YSYEKL.

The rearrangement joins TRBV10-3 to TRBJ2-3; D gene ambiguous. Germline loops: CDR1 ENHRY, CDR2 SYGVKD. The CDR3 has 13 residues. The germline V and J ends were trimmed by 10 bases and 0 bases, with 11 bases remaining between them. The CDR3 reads CATAEHSTDTQYF. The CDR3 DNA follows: TGTGCCACCGCCGAACATAGCACAGATACGCAGTATTTT.

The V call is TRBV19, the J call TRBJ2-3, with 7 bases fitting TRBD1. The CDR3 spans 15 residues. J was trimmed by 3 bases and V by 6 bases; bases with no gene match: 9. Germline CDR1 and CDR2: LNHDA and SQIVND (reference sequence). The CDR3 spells CASSLPGTATDTQYF. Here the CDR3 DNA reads TGTGCCAGTAGCCTGCCCGGGACAGCTACAGATACGCAGTATTTT. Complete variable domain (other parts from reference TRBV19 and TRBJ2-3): DGGITQSPKYLFRKEGQNVTLSCEQNLNHDAMYWYRQDPGQGLRLIYYSQIVNDFQKGDIAEGYSVSREKKESFPLTVTSAQKNPTAFYLCASSLPGTATDTQYFGPGTRLTVL.

DNA for the CDR3: TGTGCCAGCAGTTACACAAACAGGGGGCGTTACGCAGATACGCAGTATTTT. Protein: CASSYTNRGRYADTQYF. This chain uses TRBV27 with TRBJ2-3; 9 positions agree with TRBD1. CDR1 is MNHEY and CDR2 is SMNVEV in the germline V gene (reference sequence). This CDR3 spans 17 amino acids. Trimming cost V 4 bases and J 4 bases; bases outside gene matches: 12.

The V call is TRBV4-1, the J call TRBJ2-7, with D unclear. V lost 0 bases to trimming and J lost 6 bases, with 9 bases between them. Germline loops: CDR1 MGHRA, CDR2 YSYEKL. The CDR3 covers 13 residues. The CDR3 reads CASSQDPFLEQYF. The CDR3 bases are TGCGCCAGCAGCCAAGACCCCTTCCTCGAGCAGTACTTC.

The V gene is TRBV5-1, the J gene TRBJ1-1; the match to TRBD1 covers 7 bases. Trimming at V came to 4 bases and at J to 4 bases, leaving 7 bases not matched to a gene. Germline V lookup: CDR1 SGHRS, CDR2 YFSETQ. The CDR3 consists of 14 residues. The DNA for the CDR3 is TGCGCCAGCAGCCGCATAGGGGGCGGCACTGAAGCTTTCTTT. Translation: CASSRIGGGTEAFF.

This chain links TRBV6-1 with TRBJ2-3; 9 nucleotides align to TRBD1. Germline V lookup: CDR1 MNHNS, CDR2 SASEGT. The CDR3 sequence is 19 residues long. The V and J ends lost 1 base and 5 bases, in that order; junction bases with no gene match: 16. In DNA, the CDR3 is TGTGCCAGCAGTGAAGTCTTGGTGGGGGGGACAGGGTCCAGAGATACGCAGTATTTT. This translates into CASSEVLVGGTGSRDTQYF.

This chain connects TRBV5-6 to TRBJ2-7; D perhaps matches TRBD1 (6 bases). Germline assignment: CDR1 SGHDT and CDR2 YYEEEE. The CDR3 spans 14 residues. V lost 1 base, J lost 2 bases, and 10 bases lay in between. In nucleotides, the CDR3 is TGTGCCAGCAGCTTGCTGCAGGGGACCTACGAGCAGTACTTC. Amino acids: CASSLLQGTYEQYF. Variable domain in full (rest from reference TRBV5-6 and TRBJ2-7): DAGVTQSPTHLIKTRGQQVTLRCSPKSGHDTVSWYQQALGQGPQFIFQYYEEEERQRGNFPDRFSGHQFPNYSSELNVNALLLGDSALYLCASSLLQGTYEQYFGPGTRLTVT.

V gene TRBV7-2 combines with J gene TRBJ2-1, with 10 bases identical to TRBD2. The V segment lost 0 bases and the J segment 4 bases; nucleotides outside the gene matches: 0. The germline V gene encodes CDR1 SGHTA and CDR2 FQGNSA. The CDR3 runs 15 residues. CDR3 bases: TGTGCCAGCAGCTTAGCACTAGCGGGATACAATGAGCAGTTCTTC. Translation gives CASSLALAGYNEQFF. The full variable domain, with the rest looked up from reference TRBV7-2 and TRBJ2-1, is GAGVSQSPSNKVTEKGKDVELRCDPISGHTALYWYRQSLGQGLEFLIYFQGNSAPDKSGLPSDRFSAERTGGSVSTLTIQRTQQEDSAVYLCASSLALAGYNEQFFGPGTRLTVL.

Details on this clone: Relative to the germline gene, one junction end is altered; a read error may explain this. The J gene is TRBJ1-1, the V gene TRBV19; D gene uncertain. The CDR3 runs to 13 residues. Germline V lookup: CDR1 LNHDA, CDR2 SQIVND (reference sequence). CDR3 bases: TGTGCCAGTAGTATAGATTTTGCCACCTGGACGACCTTT. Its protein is CASSIDFATWTTF.

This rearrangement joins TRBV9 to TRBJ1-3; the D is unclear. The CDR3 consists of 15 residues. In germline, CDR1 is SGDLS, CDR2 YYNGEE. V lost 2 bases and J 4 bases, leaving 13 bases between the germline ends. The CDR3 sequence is CASSVGLIPGNTIYF. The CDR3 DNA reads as TGTGCCAGCAGCGTTGGACTTATACCCGGAAACACCATATATTTT.

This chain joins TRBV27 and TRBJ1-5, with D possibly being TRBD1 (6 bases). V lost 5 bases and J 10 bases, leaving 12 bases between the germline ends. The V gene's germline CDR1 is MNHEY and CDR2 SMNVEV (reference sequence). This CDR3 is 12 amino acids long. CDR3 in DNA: TGTGCCAGCAGTCCAACAGGGTTACCCCAGCATTTT. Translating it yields CASSPTGLPQHF.

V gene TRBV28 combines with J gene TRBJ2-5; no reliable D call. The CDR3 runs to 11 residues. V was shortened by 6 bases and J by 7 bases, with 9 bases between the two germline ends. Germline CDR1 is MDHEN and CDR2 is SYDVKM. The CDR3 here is CASSDHVTQYF. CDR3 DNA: TGTGCCAGCAGCGACCACGTGACCCAGTACTTC. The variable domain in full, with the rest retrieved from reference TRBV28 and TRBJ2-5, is DVKVTQSSRYLVKRTGEKVFLECVQDMDHENMFWYRQDPGLGLRLIYFSYDVKMKEKGDIPEGYSVSREKKERFSLILESASTNQTSMYLCASSDHVTQYFGPGTRLLVL.

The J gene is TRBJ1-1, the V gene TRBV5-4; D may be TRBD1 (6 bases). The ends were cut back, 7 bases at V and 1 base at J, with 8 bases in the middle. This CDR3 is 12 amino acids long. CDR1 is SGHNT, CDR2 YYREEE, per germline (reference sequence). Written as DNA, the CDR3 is TGTGCCAGCGGGGGCCCGAACACTGAAGCTTTCTTT. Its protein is CASGGPNTEAFF.

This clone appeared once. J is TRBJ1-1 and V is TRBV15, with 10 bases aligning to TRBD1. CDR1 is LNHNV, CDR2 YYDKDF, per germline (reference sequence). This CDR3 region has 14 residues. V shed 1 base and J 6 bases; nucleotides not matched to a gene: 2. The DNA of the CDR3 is TGTGCCACCAGCAGAGGGGACAGGGGCCCTGAAGCTTTCTTT. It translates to CATSRGDRGPEAFF.

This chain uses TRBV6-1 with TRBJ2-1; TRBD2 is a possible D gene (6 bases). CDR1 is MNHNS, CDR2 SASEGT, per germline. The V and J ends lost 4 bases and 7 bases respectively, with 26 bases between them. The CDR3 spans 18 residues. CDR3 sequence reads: CASSGTSQRVGFRNEQFF. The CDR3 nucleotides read TGTGCCAGCAGTGGAACCTCTCAGCGGGTTGGCTTTCGGAATGAGCAGTTCTTC.

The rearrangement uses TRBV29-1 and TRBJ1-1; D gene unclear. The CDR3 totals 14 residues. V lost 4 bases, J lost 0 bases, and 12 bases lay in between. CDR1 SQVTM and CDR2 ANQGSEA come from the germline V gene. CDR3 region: CSVVGNFLNTEAFF. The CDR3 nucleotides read TGCAGCGTTGTAGGAAACTTTTTGAACACTGAAGCTTTCTTT. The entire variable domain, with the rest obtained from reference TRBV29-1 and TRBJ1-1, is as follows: SAVISQKPSRDICQRGTSLTIQCQVDSQVTMMFWYRQQPGQSLTLIATANQGSEATYESGFVIDKFPISRPNLTFSTLTVSNMSPEDSSIYLCSVVGNFLNTEAFFGQGTRLTVV.

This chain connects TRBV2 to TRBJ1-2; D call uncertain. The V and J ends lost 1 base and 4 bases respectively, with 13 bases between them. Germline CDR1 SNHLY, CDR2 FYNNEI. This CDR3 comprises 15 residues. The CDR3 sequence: CASSEGSAVIYGYTF. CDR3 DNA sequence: TGTGCCAGCAGTGAAGGTTCGGCAGTCATCTATGGCTACACCTTC.

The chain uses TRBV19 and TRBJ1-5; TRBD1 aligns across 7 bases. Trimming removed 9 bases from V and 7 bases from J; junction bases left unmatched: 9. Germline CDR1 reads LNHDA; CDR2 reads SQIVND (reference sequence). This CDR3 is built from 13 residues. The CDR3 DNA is TGTGCCAGCTGGGGCAGGGGGAGCCAGCCCCAGCATTTT. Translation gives CASWGRGSQPQHF.

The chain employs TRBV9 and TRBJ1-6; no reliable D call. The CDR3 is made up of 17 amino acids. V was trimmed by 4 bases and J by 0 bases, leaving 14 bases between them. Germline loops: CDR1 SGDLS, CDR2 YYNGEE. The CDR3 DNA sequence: TGTGCCAGCAGCCTAGAGGCAGGAAGCTCCTATAATTCACCCCTCCACTTT. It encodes CASSLEAGSSYNSPLHF.

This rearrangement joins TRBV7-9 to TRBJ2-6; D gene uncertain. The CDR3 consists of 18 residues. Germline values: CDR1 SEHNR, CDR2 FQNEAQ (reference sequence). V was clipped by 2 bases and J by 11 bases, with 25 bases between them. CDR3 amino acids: CASSLSVYLTKSGHVLTF. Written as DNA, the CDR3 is TGTGCCAGCAGCTTATCAGTATACCTGACAAAGTCGGGCCACGTCCTGACTTTC.

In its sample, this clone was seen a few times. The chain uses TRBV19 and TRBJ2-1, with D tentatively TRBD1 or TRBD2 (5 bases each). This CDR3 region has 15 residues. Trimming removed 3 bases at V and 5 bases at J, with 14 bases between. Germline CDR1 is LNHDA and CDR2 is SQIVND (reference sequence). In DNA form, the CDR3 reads TGTGCCAGTAGTATTAGGGGACCAAATAACAATGAGCAGTTCTTC. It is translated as CASSIRGPNNNEQFF.

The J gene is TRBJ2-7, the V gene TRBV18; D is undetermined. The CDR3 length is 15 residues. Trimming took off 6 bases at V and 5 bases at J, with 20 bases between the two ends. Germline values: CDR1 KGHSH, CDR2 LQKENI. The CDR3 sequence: CASSLYGQPSDEQYF. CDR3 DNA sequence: TGTGCCAGCTCTCTATACGGCCAACCGTCGGACGAGCAGTACTTC.

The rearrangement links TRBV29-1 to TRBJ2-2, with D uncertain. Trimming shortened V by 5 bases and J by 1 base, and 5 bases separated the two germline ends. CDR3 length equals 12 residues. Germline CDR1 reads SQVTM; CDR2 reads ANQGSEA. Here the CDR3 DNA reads TGCAGCGTTAACAAGAACACCGGGGAGCTGTTTTTT. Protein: CSVNKNTGELFF.

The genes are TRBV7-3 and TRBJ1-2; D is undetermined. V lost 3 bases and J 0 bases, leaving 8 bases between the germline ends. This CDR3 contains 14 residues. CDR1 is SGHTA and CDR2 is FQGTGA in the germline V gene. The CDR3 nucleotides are TGTGCCAGCAGCTTCGCCAGAGCTAACTATGGCTACACCTTC. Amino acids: CASSFARANYGYTF.

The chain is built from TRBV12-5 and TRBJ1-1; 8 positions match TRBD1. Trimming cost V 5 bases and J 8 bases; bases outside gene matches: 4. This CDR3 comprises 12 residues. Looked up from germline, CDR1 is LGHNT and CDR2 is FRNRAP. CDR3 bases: TGTGCTAGTGGTCTCGGGACAGGCGAAGCTTTCTTT. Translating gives CASGLGTGEAFF. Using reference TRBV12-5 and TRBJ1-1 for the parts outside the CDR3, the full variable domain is DARVTQTPRHKVTEMGQEVTMRCQPILGHNTVFWYRQTMMQGLELLAYFRNRAPLDDSGMPKDRFSAEMPDATLATLKIQPSEPRDSAVYFCASGLGTGEAFFGQGTRLTVV.

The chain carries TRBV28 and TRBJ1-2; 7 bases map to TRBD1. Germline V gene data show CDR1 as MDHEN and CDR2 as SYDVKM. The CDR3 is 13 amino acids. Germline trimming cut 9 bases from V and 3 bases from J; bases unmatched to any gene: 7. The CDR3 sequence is CASRRQGHYGYTF. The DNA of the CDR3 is TGTGCCAGTCGGAGACAGGGACACTATGGCTACACCTTC.

The CDR3, as DNA: TGTGCCAGCAGTCCGGACCGCGAGGAAAATCAGCCCCAGCATTTT. It translates to CASSPDREENQPQHF. This chain uses TRBV6-5 with TRBJ1-5, with D unresolved. V lost 5 bases to trimming and J lost 4 bases, with 15 bases between them. The CDR3 totals 15 residues. The germline V gene has CDR1 MNHEY and CDR2 SVGAGI.

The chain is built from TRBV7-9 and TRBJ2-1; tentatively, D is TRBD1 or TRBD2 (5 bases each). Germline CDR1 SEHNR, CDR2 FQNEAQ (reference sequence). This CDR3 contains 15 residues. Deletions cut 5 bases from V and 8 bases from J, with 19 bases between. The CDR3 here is CASSPTGTPVDEQFF. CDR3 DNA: TGTGCCAGCAGCCCCACGGGGACCCCGGTCGATGAGCAGTTCTTC. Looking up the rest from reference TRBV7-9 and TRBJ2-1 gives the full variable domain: DTGVSQNPRHKITKRGQNVTFRCDPISEHNRLYWYRQTLGQGPEFLTYFQNEAQLEKSRLLSDRFSAERPKGSFSTLEIQRTEQGDSAMYLCASSPTGTPVDEQFFGPGTRLTVL.

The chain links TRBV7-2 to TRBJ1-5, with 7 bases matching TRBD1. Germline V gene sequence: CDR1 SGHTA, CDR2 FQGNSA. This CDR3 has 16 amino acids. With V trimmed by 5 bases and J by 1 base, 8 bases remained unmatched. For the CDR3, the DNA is TGTGCCAGCAGCGTTCAGACAGGGAGGAGCAATCAGCCCCAGCATTTT. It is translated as CASSVQTGRSNQPQHF.